This T cell receptor (beta chain) was obtained from a study of blood T cell repertoires in COVID-19. Study-level background: Sample material is recorded as cDNA or gDNA derived from T cells, B-cell-depleted T cells, or PBMCs.

Original analysis: From reference gene primer amplification, estimates of nucleated cell counts were derived. Method: immunoSEQ multiplex PCR; TCRdb's copy keeps in-frame clones and lacks some. That table is the source of V, J and clone size, and D and trimming were worked out from the DNA. Among over 200,000 clones listed, around 87% were seen once. Unmatched junction bases numbered 8, after V lost 6 bases and J lost 3 bases. Germline loops: CDR1 SGHRS, CDR2 YFSETQ. The CDR3 runs 15 residues. This sequence was found in a man aged 60 to 75 who had recovered from COVID-19. The rearrangement joins TRBV5-1 to TRBJ2-3, with TRBD2 identical over 9 bases. Specimen: peripheral blood. The CDR3 spells CASTLVAGATDTQYF. Here the CDR3 DNA reads TGCGCCAGCACTCTAGTAGCGGGGGCGACAGATACGCAGTATTTT.